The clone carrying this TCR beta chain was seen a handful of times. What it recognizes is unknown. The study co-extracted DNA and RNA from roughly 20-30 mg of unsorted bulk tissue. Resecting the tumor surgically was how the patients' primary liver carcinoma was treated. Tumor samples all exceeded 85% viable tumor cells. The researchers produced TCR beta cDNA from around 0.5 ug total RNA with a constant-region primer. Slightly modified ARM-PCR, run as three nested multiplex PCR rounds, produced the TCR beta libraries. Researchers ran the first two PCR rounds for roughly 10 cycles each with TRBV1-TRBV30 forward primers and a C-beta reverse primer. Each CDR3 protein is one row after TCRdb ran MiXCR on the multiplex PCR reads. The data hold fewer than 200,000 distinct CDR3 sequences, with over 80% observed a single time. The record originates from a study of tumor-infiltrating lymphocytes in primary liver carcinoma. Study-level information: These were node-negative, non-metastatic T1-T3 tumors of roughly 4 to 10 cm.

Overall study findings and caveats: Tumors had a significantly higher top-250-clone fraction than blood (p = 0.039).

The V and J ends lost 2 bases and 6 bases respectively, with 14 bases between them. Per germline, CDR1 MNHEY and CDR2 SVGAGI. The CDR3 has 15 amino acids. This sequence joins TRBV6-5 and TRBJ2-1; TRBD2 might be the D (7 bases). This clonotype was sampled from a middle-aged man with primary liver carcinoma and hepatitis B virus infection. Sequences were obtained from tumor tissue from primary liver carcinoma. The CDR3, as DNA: TGTGCCAGCAGTTACGAGGCGGGGGCGTCCAATGAGCAGTTCTTC. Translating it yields CASSYEAGASNEQFF.